This TCR beta chain stems from a study of identical twins. Study-wide results and limits: While abundant cord blood beta clonotypes carried fewer insertions, memory repertoires showed no such pattern.

Each donor was a healthy Caucasian. Unique molecular identifiers were present on the cDNA, and a universal primer site came from template switching. TCRdb re-derived calls from the 5' RACE reads in MiXCR, one entry per CDR3 protein. The sample includes 650,000 to 750,000 distinct CDR3 sequences, about 20% of them seen just once. The junction had 11 bases not matched to a gene; V was cut back by 5 bases and J by 9 bases. The V gene's germline CDR1 is DFQATT and CDR2 SNEGSKA (reference sequence). This CDR3 spans 14 amino acids. About this clonotype: Its matching antigen is unknown.

The sample was also reused in another study, on T cells expressing NK-cell markers. That source adds: The contribution of dominant NKG2C+ clonotypes to CD8+ T cells in about 6 donors was about 1.0-7.0%.

V and J are TRBV20-1 and TRBJ2-1, with TRBD2 identical over 9 bases. The sequencing input was PBMCs. This clonotype was sampled from a woman aged 18-29 years in good health. This CDR3 is CSAYPGLAPSEQFF. In DNA form, the CDR3 reads TGCAGTGCTTACCCGGGACTAGCCCCGAGTGAGCAGTTCTTC.